The 27 T cell receptor beta chains below come from one sample, sequenced in a study of blood T cell repertoires in COVID-19. Only in-frame clones appear in the TCRdb table, and some are missing; sequencing was by immunoSEQ multiplex PCR. In the table there are around 400,000 clones, about 88% of which are singletons. Material for sequencing was PBMCs or T cells enriched from blood (not recorded which). The receptors shown here come from a woman aged 18-35 years who had been exposed to COVID-19.

The chain is built from TRBV5-4 and TRBJ2-2, with 7 nucleotides matching TRBD2. This CDR3 has 15 residues. Germline V lookup: CDR1 SGHNT, CDR2 YYREEE (reference sequence). V lost 0 bases and J lost 4; bases outside the gene matches: 3. The CDR3: CASSLAAGVTGELFF. In nucleotides, the CDR3 is TGTGCCAGCAGCTTGGCCGCGGGGGTCACCGGGGAGCTGTTTTTT.

The chain joins TRBV28 to TRBJ1-5, with 7 bases lining up with TRBD1. V was pared by 9 bases and J by 1 base, with 6 bases of the junction left unmatched. The V gene's germline CDR1 is MDHEN and CDR2 SYDVKM. This CDR3 has 14 amino acids. CDR3 in DNA: TGTGCCAGTGGGGGACAGTCAAGCAATCAGCCCCAGCATTTT. Protein sequence: CASGGQSSNQPQHF.

This chain joins TRBV6-5 and TRBJ2-2; TRBD1 agrees at 8 bases. Germline lookup yields CDR1 MNHEY and CDR2 SVGAGI. J was trimmed by 7 bases and V by 6 bases; bases with no gene match: 10. There are 15 residues in the CDR3. The CDR3 region has the DNA TGTGCCAGCAGAGATCAGGGGGCCGGGAACGGGGAGCTGTTTTTT. This codes for CASRDQGAGNGELFF.

In DNA, the CDR3 is TGTGCCAGCAGCTTAGTACAGGGGGACTACGAGCAGTACTTC. Protein: CASSLVQGDYEQYF. The chain recombines TRBV7-2 with TRBJ2-7; TRBD1 aligns across 8 bases. This CDR3 has 14 amino acids. Losses at the gene ends were 1 base for V and 3 bases for J; bases not matched to a gene: 2. Looked up from germline, CDR1 is SGHTA and CDR2 is FQGNSA.

The CDR3 coding sequence is TGTGCCAGCTCACCAATCGTGGACAGGGGTTTTCGCGGCTATGGCTACACCTTC. Amino acid sequence: CASSPIVDRGFRGYGYTF. V and J are TRBV18 and TRBJ1-2, with 9 bases fitting TRBD1. The germline CDR1 and CDR2 sequences are KGHSH and LQKENI. The CDR3 length is 18 residues. Germline trimming cut 2 bases from V and 4 bases from J; bases unmatched to any gene: 14. The entire variable domain, with the rest obtained from reference TRBV18 and TRBJ1-2, is as follows: NAGVMQNPRHLVRRRGQEARLRCSPMKGHSHVYWYRQLPEEGLKFMVYLQKENIIDESGMPKERFSAEFPKEGPSILRIQQVVRGDSAAYFCASSPIVDRGFRGYGYTFGSGTRLTVV.

The V and J genes are TRBV6-2 or TRBV6-3 and TRBJ2-3; 7 bases are shared with TRBD2. CDR1 MNHEY and CDR2 SVGEGT come from the germline V gene. Trimming removed 5 bases from V and 5 bases from J; junction bases left unmatched: 13. There are 16 residues in the CDR3. DNA for the CDR3: TGTGCCAGCAGTAACCCGAAAGCGGGGCCAAAAGATACGCAGTATTTT. Protein sequence: CASSNPKAGPKDTQYF.

This clone was seen a single time. The rearrangement uses TRBV12-3 or TRBV12-4 and TRBJ2-1; D remains unclear. The CDR3 totals 12 residues. The V end was cut by 3 bases, the J end by 7 bases, with 7 bases between. The CDR3 DNA sequence: TGTGCCAGCAGTTTTTACCAGAATGAGCAGTTCTTC. This gives the protein CASSFYQNEQFF.

A single count supports this clone. The genes are TRBV18 and TRBJ1-3; D ambiguous. Germline CDR1 and CDR2: KGHSH and LQKENI. The CDR3 runs 13 residues. V lost 8 bases and J 7 bases, leaving 15 bases between the germline ends. CDR3 sequence reads: CASLSFGSNTIYF. The CDR3 DNA sequence: TGTGCCAGCCTCTCCTTCGGGAGCAACACCATATATTTT.

The chain is built from TRBV5-1 and TRBJ2-3; D not certain. Trimming cost V 4 bases and J 2 bases, with 8 bases left between them. Looked up from germline, CDR1 is SGHRS and CDR2 is YFSETQ. The CDR3 is 13 amino acids. In nucleotides, the CDR3 is TGCGCCAGCAGCAGAGACTTCACAGATACGCAGTATTTT. Its protein product is CASSRDFTDTQYF.

This clone came up once. The V gene is TRBV13, the J gene TRBJ1-2; 7 bases map to TRBD1. Trimming at V came to 6 bases and at J to 6 bases, leaving 10 bases not matched to a gene. Germline CDR1 and CDR2: PRHDT and FYEKMQ (reference sequence). CDR3 length: 14 amino acids. The CDR3 reads CASRTGRGSDGYTF. DNA for the CDR3: TGTGCCAGCAGGACAGGCAGGGGGTCTGATGGCTACACCTTC. Together with reference TRBV13 and TRBJ1-2, the CDR3 gives the full variable domain: AAGVIQSPRHLIKEKRETATLKCYPIPRHDTVYWYQQGPGQDPQFLISFYEKMQSDKGSIPDRFSAQQFSDYHSELNMSSLELGDSALYFCASRTGRGSDGYTFGSGTRLTVV.

The V call is TRBV3-1 (or the pseudogene TRBV3-2), the J call TRBJ1-6; D is possibly TRBD1 (6 bases). CDR1 is LGHDT, CDR2 YNNKEL, per germline (reference sequence). This CDR3 region has 14 residues. Trimming stripped 4 bases from V and 10 bases from J, with 14 bases between. The CDR3 coding sequence is TGTGCCAGCAGCCCGGGGGCGACTAGCTCACCCCTCCACTTT. Its protein product is CASSPGATSSPLHF.

This clone has more than one count but fewer than ten. This sequence joins TRBV6-5 and TRBJ2-7, with 9 positions matching TRBD2. Germline V gives CDR1 MNHEY, CDR2 SVGAGI. The CDR3 has 15 amino acids. V lost 2 bases to trimming and J lost 6 bases; unmatched junction nucleotides: 8. The CDR3 here is CASSYEGGRAPEQYF. For the CDR3, the DNA is TGTGCCAGCAGTTACGAGGGCGGGAGGGCCCCCGAGCAGTACTTC.

The chain carries TRBV5-5 and TRBJ1-1, with D uncertain. The CDR3 is 14 residues long. Between the trimmed V and J ends, which lost 3 bases and 1 base, there was a span of 10 bases. Germline-derived CDR1 and CDR2 are SGHKS and YYEKEE (reference sequence). The DNA of the CDR3 is TGTGCCAGCAGCTCCCAAACAGCGAACACTGAAGCTTTCTTT. Translation gives CASSSQTANTEAFF.

J is TRBJ1-6 and V is TRBV28, with D possibly being TRBD1 (6 bases). V was clipped by 6 bases and J by 0 bases, with 18 bases between them. This CDR3 comprises 18 residues. Germline V gene data show CDR1 as MDHEN and CDR2 as SYDVKM. CDR3 bases: TGTGCCAGCAGATGGGGACACCTCAGGGGCTCCTATAATTCACCCCTCCACTTT. Translated: CASRWGHLRGSYNSPLHF. The whole variable domain, filled in from reference TRBV28 and TRBJ1-6, reads DVKVTQSSRYLVKRTGEKVFLECVQDMDHENMFWYRQDPGLGLRLIYFSYDVKMKEKGDIPEGYSVSREKKERFSLILESASTNQTSMYLCASRWGHLRGSYNSPLHFGNGTRLTVT.

This clone showed up just once. This chain links TRBV30 with TRBJ1-1; weak D call: TRBD1 (6 bases). The CDR3 spans 14 residues. The germline CDR1 and CDR2 sequences are GTSNPN and SVGIG (reference sequence). V dropped 0 bases and J dropped 1 base, with 9 bases sitting between them. The CDR3 loop is CAWSVQGKNTEAFF. CDR3 coding DNA: TGTGCCTGGAGTGTACAGGGAAAGAACACTGAAGCTTTCTTT.

This sequence joins TRBV4-3 and TRBJ1-2, with D possibly matching TRBD1 (6 bases). Germline V gene data show CDR1 as LGHNA and CDR2 as YSLEER. This CDR3 is 15 amino acids long. V lost 2 bases to trimming and J lost 1 base, with 11 bases between them. CDR3 coding DNA: TGCGCCAGCAGCCAATACGAACAGGGTAACTATGGCTACACCTTC. Translated, it gives CASSQYEQGNYGYTF.

This rearrangement joins TRBV18 to TRBJ2-1; 8 positions agree with TRBD1. With 3 bases clipped from V and 1 base from J, the junction kept 5 bases outside the gene matches. CDR1 is KGHSH, CDR2 LQKENI, per germline. The CDR3 consists of 16 residues. The DNA of the CDR3 is TGTGCCAGCTCACCTACCCGGGACAGGTCCTACAATGAGCAGTTCTTC. Translation: CASSPTRDRSYNEQFF.

The chain uses TRBV7-8 and TRBJ2-5; 10 bases are shared with TRBD2. J gave up 2 bases and V 5 bases, and 5 bases lay outside the gene matches. The CDR3 runs 15 residues. CDR1 is SGHVS, CDR2 FQNEAQ, per germline. The CDR3 nucleotides read TGTGCCAGCAGCATTTGGACTAGCGGTCAAGAGACCCAGTACTTC. Protein sequence: CASSIWTSGQETQYF.

The CDR3 loop is CASNPVTTGGDEQFF. DNA for the CDR3: TGTGCCAGCAACCCCGTTACTACCGGAGGGGATGAGCAGTTCTTC. The genes are TRBV7-7 and TRBJ2-1; possibly TRBD2 for D (6 bases). Trimming removed 7 bases at V and 8 bases at J, with 21 bases between. The length of the CDR3 is 15 residues. Germline V gene lookup returns CDR1 SSHAT and CDR2 FNYEAQ (reference sequence).

V is TRBV28 and J is TRBJ2-1, with a tentative D call TRBD2 (5 bases). The ends were cut back, 6 bases at V and 5 bases at J, with 14 bases in the middle. This CDR3 spans 14 amino acids. From germline, CDR1 is MDHEN and CDR2 SYDVKM. In DNA form, the CDR3 reads TGTGCCAGCAGAATTGGAGGCCGGCACAATGAGCAGTTCTTC. This codes for CASRIGGRHNEQFF.

This chain joins TRBV24-1 and TRBJ2-1; 9 bases are shared with TRBD1. The V gene end was trimmed by 10 bases and the J gene end by 6 bases; junction bases not matched to a gene: 9. The CDR3 has 14 amino acids. Germline lookup yields CDR1 KGHDR and CDR2 SFDVKD. CDR3 DNA: TGTGCCACGAATCCGGGACAGGGCACCAATGAGCAGTTCTTC. Translated, it gives CATNPGQGTNEQFF.

V and J are TRBV1 and TRBJ2-3; the listed D gene, TRBD2, was not tested against the DNA. TRBV1 has pseudogene status. This CDR3 comprises 18 residues. CDR3 sequence: CTSSRSPGTSGSADTQYF. The CDR3 coding sequence is TGCACCAGCAGCCGTTCCCCTGGGACTAGCGGGAGTGCAGATACGCAGTATTTT.

The rearrangement joins TRBV27 to TRBJ2-3; maybe TRBD1 (5 bases). The CDR3 covers 15 residues. The germline V gene encodes CDR1 MNHEY and CDR2 SMNVEV (reference sequence). V gave up 2 bases and J gave up 0 bases, with 9 bases separating them. The chain's CDR3 is CASSLTQASTDTQYF. Here the CDR3 DNA reads TGTGCCAGCAGTTTAACACAGGCTAGCACAGATACGCAGTATTTT.

On this clone: Other DNA sequences in this sample translate to the same CDR3. The rearrangement joins TRBV19 to TRBJ2-1; a possible D gene is TRBD1 (5 bases). Trimming shortened V by 4 bases and J by 6 bases, and 7 bases separated the two germline ends. The CDR3 has 12 residues. CDR1 LNHDA and CDR2 SQIVND come from the germline V gene (reference sequence). This chain's CDR3 is CASSTQGNEQFF. DNA of the CDR3: TGTGCCAGTAGTACTCAGGGCAATGAGCAGTTCTTC.

V usage is TRBV28 and J usage is TRBJ2-3; 9 bases map to TRBD1. This CDR3 contains 16 residues. V dropped 8 bases and J dropped 4; count of bases not matched to a gene: 13. Germline V CDR1 and CDR2: MDHEN, SYDVKM. The CDR3 region has the DNA TGTGCCAGCTACACCCCGGGACAGGGAGGATCAGATACGCAGTATTTT. Translated: CASYTPGQGGSDTQYF.

The chain combines TRBV24-1 with TRBJ2-7, with 7 bases lining up with TRBD1. V shed 3 bases and J 7 bases; nucleotides not matched to a gene: 5. The germline CDR1 and CDR2 sequences are KGHDR and SFDVKD. The CDR3 totals 13 residues. The CDR3 loop reads CATSDAGGREQYF. The CDR3 region has the DNA TGTGCCACCAGTGATGCAGGGGGTCGGGAGCAGTACTTC.

The chain recombines TRBV18 with TRBJ2-7; possible D gene TRBD1, 5 bases. The CDR3 extends over 15 amino acids. Germline CDR1 KGHSH, CDR2 LQKENI. V shed 3 bases and J shed 2 bases, with 14 bases lying between them. CDR3 DNA sequence: TGTGCCAGCTCACCTACCCAGGGTTCCACCTACGAGCAGTACTTC. Its translation is CASSPTQGSTYEQYF.